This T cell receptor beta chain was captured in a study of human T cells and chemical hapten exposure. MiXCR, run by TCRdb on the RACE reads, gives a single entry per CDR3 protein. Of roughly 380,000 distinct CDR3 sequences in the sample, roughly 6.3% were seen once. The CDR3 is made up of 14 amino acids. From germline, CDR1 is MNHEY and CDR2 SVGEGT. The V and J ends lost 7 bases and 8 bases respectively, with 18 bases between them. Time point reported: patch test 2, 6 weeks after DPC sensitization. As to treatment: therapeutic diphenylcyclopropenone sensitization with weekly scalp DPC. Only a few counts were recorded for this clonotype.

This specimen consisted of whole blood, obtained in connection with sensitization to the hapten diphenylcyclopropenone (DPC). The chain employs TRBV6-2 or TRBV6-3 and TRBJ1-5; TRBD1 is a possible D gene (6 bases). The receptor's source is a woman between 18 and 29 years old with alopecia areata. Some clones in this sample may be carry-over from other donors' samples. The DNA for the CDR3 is TGTGCCAGCACCAGACAGGATCGGGAGGAGCCCCAGCATTTT. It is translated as CASTRQDREEPQHF.